This TCR beta chain originates from a study of T cells after yellow fever vaccination. Overall study context: Some fractions had low cell numbers, and these were prepared with SMART-Seq v4 Ultra Low Input.

Concerning this clonotype itself: Its matching antigen is unknown.

The CDR3 contains 15 residues. The germline V gene encodes CDR1 SGHRS and CDR2 YFSETQ. The J segment lost 7 bases and the V segment lost 4 bases, leaving 10 bases of the junction unmatched. Study-wide results and caveats: Compared with primary, the secondary response was weaker and peaked at day 5, not 15. Abundant bulk-derived clonotypes could contaminate FACS-sorted repertoires. Reappearing after the booster were most of the clones from primary vaccination (around 95% CD4, 88% CD8).

TCRdb called the 5' RACE reads again in MiXCR, with one record for every CDR3 protein. The data hold 300,000 to 350,000 distinct CDR3 sequences, with around 4.5% observed a single time. The chain has TRBV5-1 and TRBJ1-2; 10 nucleotides line up with TRBD1. The sequencing used PBMCs, collected 15 days after the yellow fever booster vaccination. The TCR originated in a young man who received the YFV17D yellow fever vaccine. The DNA for the CDR3 is TGCGCCAGCAGCCAGCCGGGACAGGGGATGCGTGGCTACACCTTC. It specifies CASSQPGQGMRGYTF.